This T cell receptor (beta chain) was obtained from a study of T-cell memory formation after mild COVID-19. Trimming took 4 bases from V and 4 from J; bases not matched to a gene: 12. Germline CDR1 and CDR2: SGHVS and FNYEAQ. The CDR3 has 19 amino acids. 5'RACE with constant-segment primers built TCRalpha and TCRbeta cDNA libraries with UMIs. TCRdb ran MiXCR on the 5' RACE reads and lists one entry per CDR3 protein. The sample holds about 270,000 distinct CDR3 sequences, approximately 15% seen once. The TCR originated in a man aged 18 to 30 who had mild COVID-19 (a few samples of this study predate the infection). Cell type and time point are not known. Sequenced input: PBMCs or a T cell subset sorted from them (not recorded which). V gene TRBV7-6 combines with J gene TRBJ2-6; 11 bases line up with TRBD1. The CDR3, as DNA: TGTGCCAGCAGCTCTCCCCGGGGACAGGGGGTTCCAGGGGCCAACGTCCTGACTTTC. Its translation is CASSSPRGQGVPGANVLTF.